Listed below are T cell receptor beta chains from one sample, sequenced in a study of T-cell memory formation after mild COVID-19. TCRdb recomputed calls from the 5' RACE reads with MiXCR, one row per CDR3 protein. Of around 340,000 distinct CDR3 sequences in the sample, 15% to 20% were seen once. Material: PBMCs or a T cell subset sorted from them (not recorded which). The receptors were sampled from a man younger than 30 who had mild COVID-19 (a few samples of this study predate the infection). Cell type and time point are not known. The CDR3 runs from the conserved cysteine through the conserved F or W. The order of the fields is J gene, V gene, clone size, D gene, CDR3 protein, CDR3 DNA. The D gene is left open where the match is weak. Only some rows state a clone size, as once, few, many or a class for expanded clones.

TRBJ1-6,TRBV6-5,few,-,CASSYGRIRSPLHF,TGTGCCAGCAGTTACGGCAGAATACGTTCACCCCTCCACTTT
TRBJ2-1,TRBV10-2,few,TRBD2,CASSVAGGPGNEQFF,TGCGCCAGCAGTGTAGCGGGGGGGCCAGGCAATGAGCAGTTCTTC
TRBJ1-2,TRBV6-5,few,-,CASSHGGFQGVAYGYTF,TGTGCCAGCAGCCACGGTGGTTTCCAGGGAGTTGCCTATGGCTACACCTTC
TRBJ2-7,TRBV7-2,-,TRBD1,CASSRQGTSSYEQYF,TGTGCCAGCAGCCGACAGGGGACAAGCTCCTACGAGCAGTACTTC
TRBJ2-3,TRBV19,few,TRBD1,CASNQGQSTDTQYF,TGTGCCAGTAACCAGGGACAGAGCACAGATACGCAGTATTTT
TRBJ1-2,TRBV4-3,few,TRBD1,CASRPGQGAWYGYTF,TGCGCCAGCAGACCCGGACAGGGGGCGTGGTATGGCTACACCTTC
TRBJ2-3,TRBV4-1,many,-,CASSLHQGPGTDTQYF,TGCGCCAGCAGCCTGCATCAGGGGCCTGGCACAGATACGCAGTATTTT
TRBJ2-4,TRBV6-5,few,-,CASSTTGLNIQYF,TGTGCCAGCAGTACTACAGGGTTGAACATTCAGTACTTC
TRBJ2-3,TRBV7-9,-,-,CASTRRGRVTDTQYF,TGTGCCAGCACTCGGCGCGGCAGGGTCACAGATACGCAGTATTTT
TRBJ2-7,TRBV4-1,-,TRBD1,CASSHGTGGPYEQYF,TGCGCCAGCAGCCACGGGACAGGGGGCCCTTACGAGCAGTACTTC
TRBJ2-2,TRBV28,-,TRBD1,CASSSLSRGLTGELFF,TGTGCCAGCAGTTCTTTAAGCAGGGGGCTTACCGGGGAGCTGTTTTTT
TRBJ2-1,TRBV6-1,few,TRBD2,CASTEGRGGYNEQFF,TGTGCCAGCACCGAGGGGCGGGGGGGCTACAATGAGCAGTTCTTC
TRBJ2-6,TRBV5-5,few,-,CASRVTGSGANVLTF,TGTGCCAGCAGAGTCACAGGGTCCGGGGCCAACGTCCTGACTTTC
TRBJ2-1,TRBV7-2,few,TRBD1,CASSFSGQSSYNEQFF,TGTGCCAGCAGCTTCTCGGGACAGAGCTCCTACAATGAGCAGTTCTTC
TRBJ2-1,TRBV5-1,-,TRBD2,CASSLDGGAHNSYNEQFF,TGCGCCAGCAGCTTGGACGGGGGGGCCCATAACTCCTACAATGAGCAGTTCTTC
TRBJ1-1,TRBV7-6,-,TRBD1,CASSRRGPLNTEAFF,TGTGCCAGCAGTAGGAGGGGGCCTTTGAACACTGAAGCTTTCTTT
TRBJ2-7,TRBV12-3/TRBV12-4,-,-,CASRGPSYEQYF,TGTGCCAGTCGGGGTCCCTCCTACGAGCAGTACTTC
TRBJ2-3,TRBV5-1,many,TRBD1,CASSLGQPGDTQYF,TGCGCCAGCAGCCTGGGACAGCCGGGAGATACGCAGTATTTT
TRBJ2-1,TRBV4-1,many,-,CASSQGLANEQFF,TGCGCCAGCAGCCAAGGACTCGCAAATGAGCAGTTCTTC
TRBJ1-1,TRBV5-1,few,TRBD1,CASSPEGQGNTEAFF,TGCGCCAGCAGCCCGGAGGGACAGGGGAACACTGAAGCTTTCTTT
TRBJ2-2,TRBV5-6,few,-,CASNLVGEDTGELFF,TGTGCCAGCAACTTAGTGGGGGAGGACACCGGGGAGCTGTTTTTT
TRBJ2-2,TRBV6-2/TRBV6-3,-,-,CASGYRDTGELFF,TGTGCCAGCGGCTACAGGGACACCGGGGAGCTGTTTTTT
TRBJ2-5,TRBV4-3,-,TRBD2,CASSRIAGAQETQYF,TGCGCCAGCAGCCGAATAGCGGGGGCACAAGAGACCCAGTACTTC
TRBJ2-7,TRBV7-8,-,TRBD2,CASSDGTSGNEQYF,TGTGCCAGCAGCGACGGGACTAGCGGTAACGAGCAGTACTTC
TRBJ2-3,TRBV3-1,-,-,CASSSAGGGYTDTQYF,TGTGCCAGCAGCTCCGCGGGCGGCGGGTACACAGATACGCAGTATTTT
TRBJ1-5,TRBV28,few,-,CASIGGNVRANNQPQHF,TGTGCCAGCATTGGGGGGAATGTCCGGGCCAACAATCAGCCCCAGCATTTT
TRBJ1-2,TRBV3-1,-,-,CASSQAFNYGYTF,TGTGCCAGCAGCCAAGCTTTTAACTATGGCTACACCTTC
TRBJ1-6,TRBV4-3,-,-,CASSQDSGRPLHF,TGCGCCAGCAGCCAAGATTCCGGCCGCCCCCTCCACTTT
TRBJ2-7,TRBV7-9,-,-,CASTPGAVVVPEQYF,TGTGCCAGCACTCCCGGGGCGGTGGTGGTTCCCGAGCAGTACTTC
TRBJ2-1,TRBV6-2/TRBV6-3,few,-,CASSSGVGEQFF,TGTGCCAGCAGTTCAGGGGTGGGTGAGCAGTTCTTC
TRBJ2-5,TRBV5-1,few,TRBD2,CASSASGGKQETQYF,TGCGCCAGCAGCGCTAGCGGGGGAAAACAAGAGACCCAGTACTTC
TRBJ2-1,TRBV10-3,-,-,CATLAQNEQFF,TGTGCCACCCTTGCCCAAAATGAGCAGTTCTTC
TRBJ2-1,TRBV29-1,-,TRBD1,CSVRQGWSYNEQFF,TGCAGCGTTCGACAGGGGTGGTCCTACAATGAGCAGTTCTTC